This note documents a single T cell receptor (beta chain) sequence. The sample originates from a study of control samples from healthy donors and cancer patients. TCRdb's table, derived via immunoSEQ multiplex PCR, lists solely in-frame clones and lacks some. Here the sample spans about 86,000 clones, roughly 93% being singletons. The germline V gene has CDR1 SNHLY and CDR2 FYNNEI. CDR3 length equals 12 residues. The sequencing input was blood. The source of this sequence is a woman aged 18 to 35 in good health. The J gene is TRBJ1-2, the V gene TRBV2, with D perhaps matching TRBD1 (5 bases). This CDR3 reads CAYAGTPYGYTF. CDR3 in DNA: TGTGCGTACGCGGGGACCCCCTATGGCTACACCTTC.